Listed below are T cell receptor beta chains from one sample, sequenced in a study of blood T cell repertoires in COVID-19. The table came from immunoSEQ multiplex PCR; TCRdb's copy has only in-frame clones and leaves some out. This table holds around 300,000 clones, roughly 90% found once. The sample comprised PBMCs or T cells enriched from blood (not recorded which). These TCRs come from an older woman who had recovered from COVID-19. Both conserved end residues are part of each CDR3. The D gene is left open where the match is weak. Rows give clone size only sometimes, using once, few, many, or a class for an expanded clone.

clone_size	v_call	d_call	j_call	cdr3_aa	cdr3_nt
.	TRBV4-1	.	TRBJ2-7	CASSPDLPPYEQYF	TGCGCCAGCAGCCCGGACTTACCGCCCTACGAGCAGTACTTC
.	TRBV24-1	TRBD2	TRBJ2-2	CATRAGGVTGELFF	TGTGCCACCAGAGCGGGGGGCGTCACCGGGGAGCTGTTTTTT
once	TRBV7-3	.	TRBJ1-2	CASSDPAGYGYTF	TGTGCCAGCAGCGACCCGGCGGGCTATGGCTACACCTTC
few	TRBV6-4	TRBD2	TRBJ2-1	CASSPLAGEYNEQFF	TGTGCCAGCAGTCCGTTAGCGGGGGAATACAATGAGCAGTTCTTC
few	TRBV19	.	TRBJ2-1	CASSIVDSVDNEQFF	TGTGCCAGTAGTATAGTGGACAGTGTGGACAATGAGCAGTTCTTC
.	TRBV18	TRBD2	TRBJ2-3	CASSPPGLAGVNTQYF	TGTGCCAGCTCACCACCCGGACTAGCGGGGGTTAATACGCAGTATTTT
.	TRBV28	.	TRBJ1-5	CASFEAAGVSQPQHF	TGTGCCAGCTTCGAGGCAGCAGGGGTAAGCCAGCCCCAGCATTTT
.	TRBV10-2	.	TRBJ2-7	CASRRGEGEQYF	TGCGCCAGCCGGAGGGGTGAAGGCGAGCAGTACTTC
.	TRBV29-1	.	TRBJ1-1	CSVEGQMNTEAFF	TGCAGCGTTGAAGGACAGATGAACACTGAAGCTTTCTTT
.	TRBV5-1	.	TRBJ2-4	CASSNEEPLAKNIQYF	TGCGCCAGCAGCAACGAGGAGCCTTTAGCCAAAAACATTCAGTACTTC
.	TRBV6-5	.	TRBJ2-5	CASRKSEETQYF	TGTGCCAGCAGAAAATCGGAAGAGACCCAGTACTTC
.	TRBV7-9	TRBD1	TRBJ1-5	CASSLGAQGASLHQPQHF	TGTGCCAGCAGCTTAGGGGCTCAGGGGGCATCTCTCCATCAGCCCCAGCATTTT
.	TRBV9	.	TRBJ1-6	CASSPLRQATFNSPLHF	TGTGCCAGCAGCCCTCTCAGACAGGCCACTTTTAATTCACCCCTCCACTTT
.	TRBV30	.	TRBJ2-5	CAWSVWGLGGRETQYF	TGTGCCTGGAGTGTATGGGGACTTGGGGGAAGGGAGACCCAGTACTTC
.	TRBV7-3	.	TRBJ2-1	CASSSGGHNEQFF	TGTGCCAGCAGCTCCGGGGGGCACAATGAGCAGTTCTTC
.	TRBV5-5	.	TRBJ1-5	CASSPDDGSRNQPQHF	TGTGCCAGCAGCCCTGATGATGGTTCGAGGAATCAGCCCCAGCATTTT
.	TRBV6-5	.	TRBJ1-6	CASKQGVGNSPLHF	TGTGCCAGTAAACAGGGTGTTGGTAATTCACCCCTCCACTTT
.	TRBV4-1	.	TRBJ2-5	CASSQTPGETQYF	TGCGCCAGCAGCCAAACACCAGGAGAGACCCAGTACTTC
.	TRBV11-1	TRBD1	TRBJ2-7	CASSLLGQGSYEQYF	TGTGCCAGCAGCTTACTCGGACAGGGATCCTACGAGCAGTACTTC
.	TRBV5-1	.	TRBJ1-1	CASSSGHLNTEAFF	TGCGCCAGCAGCTCTGGACACCTTAACACTGAAGCTTTCTTT
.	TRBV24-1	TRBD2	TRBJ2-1	CATSDLGLEGEQFF	TGTGCCACCAGTGATTTAGGACTAGAGGGAGAGCAGTTCTTC
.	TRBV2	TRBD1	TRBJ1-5	CASRQGAGEQPQHF	TGTGCCAGTCGACAGGGGGCCGGGGAACAGCCCCAGCATTTT
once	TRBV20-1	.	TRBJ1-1	CSASVGVYNTEAFF	TGCAGTGCTAGTGTCGGGGTTTATAACACTGAAGCTTTCTTT
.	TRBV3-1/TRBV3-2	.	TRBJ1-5	CASSQGVRDQPQHF	TGTGCCAGCAGCCAAGGAGTGAGAGATCAGCCCCAGCATTTT
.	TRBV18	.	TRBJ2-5	CASSPGVGAETQYF	TGTGCCAGCTCACCCGGGGTCGGTGCGGAGACCCAGTACTTC
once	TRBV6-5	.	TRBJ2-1	CASSVTLSELNEQFF	TGTGCCAGCAGCGTGACATTGTCCGAACTCAATGAGCAGTTCTTC
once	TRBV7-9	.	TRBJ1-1	CASSLPGTEAFF	TGTGCCAGCAGCTTACCGGGCACTGAAGCTTTCTTT
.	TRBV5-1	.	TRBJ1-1	CASSSTTVSGTEAFF	TGCGCCAGCAGCTCGACAACGGTATCCGGGACAGAAGCTTTCTTT
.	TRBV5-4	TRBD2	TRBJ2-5	CASGRLAGGLETQYF	TGTGCCAGCGGCAGACTAGCGGGGGGGCTTGAGACCCAGTACTTC
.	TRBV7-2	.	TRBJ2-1	CASSHDSTYNEQFF	TGTGCCAGCAGCCACGACTCAACCTACAATGAGCAGTTCTTC
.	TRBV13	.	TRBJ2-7	CASSSRYGWEQYF	TGTGCCAGCAGCTCCCGATACGGGTGGGAGCAGTACTTC
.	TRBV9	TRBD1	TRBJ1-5	CASSPGQGGNQPQHF	TGTGCCAGCAGCCCGGGACAGGGAGGCAATCAGCCCCAGCATTTT
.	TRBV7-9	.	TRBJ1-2	CASSLSVMGDGYTF	TGTGCCAGCAGCCTAAGCGTTATGGGTGACGGCTACACCTTC
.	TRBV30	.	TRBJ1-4	CAWKRATNEKLFF	TGTGCCTGGAAGCGGGCAACTAATGAAAAACTGTTTTTT
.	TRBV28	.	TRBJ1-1	CASKGMNTEAFF	TGTGCCAGCAAGGGGATGAACACTGAAGCTTTCTTT
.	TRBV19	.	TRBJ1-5	CASSRGRENPQHF	TGTGCCAGTAGTAGGGGCAGGGAAAATCCCCAGCATTTT
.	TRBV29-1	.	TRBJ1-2	CSVEGTGGDGYTF	TGCAGCGTTGAAGGGACGGGAGGGGATGGCTACACCTTC
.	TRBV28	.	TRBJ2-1	CASSLDSGVFKFF	TGTGCCAGCAGTTTAGATAGCGGTGTCTTTAAGTTCTTC
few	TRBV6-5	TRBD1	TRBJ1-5	CASSYRGHDQPQHF	TGTGCCAGCAGTTATAGGGGGCACGATCAGCCCCAGCATTTT